What follows describes a single TCR beta chain. This sample was taken from a study of blood T cell repertoires in COVID-19. The repertoire was sequenced with immunoSEQ multiplex PCR; TCRdb's copy has only in-frame clones and lacks some. The sample consists of some 330,000 clones, approximately 88% of them appearing once. Trimming at V came to 3 bases and at J to 6 bases, leaving 7 bases not matched to a gene. The CDR3 has 15 residues. Germline V gene sequence: CDR1 PRHDT, CDR2 FYEKMQ (reference sequence). The source is a man in his thirties or forties who had recovered from COVID-19. The rearrangement uses TRBV13 and TRBJ1-2, with 10 bases aligning to TRBD1. Material for sequencing was PBMCs or T cells enriched from blood (not recorded which). CDR3 sequence: CASSLRGTGDDGYTF. Written as DNA, the CDR3 is TGTGCCAGCAGCTTGCGAGGGACAGGGGATGATGGCTACACCTTC.